The clone carrying this T cell receptor (beta chain) is a singleton in its sample. Its cognate antigen is unknown. The record originates from a study of blood T cell dynamics during melanoma immunotherapy. Study-level information: First-line therapy was either pembrolizumab or nivolumab with ipilimumab for metastatic melanoma. Study-wide points: PBMC repertoires of eventual disease-control patients split at W3 into clonality or diversity gains.

Time point denoted: week 3, after first cycle of checkpoint inhibitor. The CDR3 sequence is 15 residues long. V lost 5 bases, J lost 1 base, and 13 bases lay in between. Looked up from germline, CDR1 is ENHRY and CDR2 is SYGVKD. A fixed DNA input of 350 ng was used per bulk PBMC sample. Clones were sequenced by immunoSEQ multiplex PCR, and TCRdb holds only the in-frame ones, with some missing. Among 14,000 to 15,000 clones listed, about 83% were seen once. The chain combines TRBV10-3 with TRBJ2-3; D is unresolved. Material: blood, obtained from a patient treated with checkpoint blockade. This sequence originates from a human donor with melanoma. CDR3 in DNA: TGTGCCATCAGTCGTGGGAACGGACGCACAGATACGCAGTATTTT. Protein sequence: CAISRGNGRTDTQYF.